This T cell receptor (beta chain) was identified during a study of cytomegalovirus exposure and HLA in healthy donors. This CDR3 region has 13 residues. Trimming at V came to 5 bases and at J to 7 bases, leaving 5 bases not matched to a gene. The germline V gene encodes CDR1 MNHEY and CDR2 SVGAGI. The PCR employed 60 Vbeta primers together with 13 Jbeta primers. Data came from immunoSEQ multiplex PCR; TCRdb stores just in-frame clones and leaves some out. The sample has approximately 110,000 clones, around 77% seen once. The gene calls are TRBV6-5 and TRBJ2-3; 8 bases are shared with TRBD1. The specimen sequenced was PBMCs. This receptor was obtained from a woman aged 35 to 49 in good health and CMV-seropositive. The CDR3 nucleotides are TGTGCCAGCAGTCGGACAGGGAGCAATACGCAGTATTTT. Translated: CASSRTGSNTQYF.